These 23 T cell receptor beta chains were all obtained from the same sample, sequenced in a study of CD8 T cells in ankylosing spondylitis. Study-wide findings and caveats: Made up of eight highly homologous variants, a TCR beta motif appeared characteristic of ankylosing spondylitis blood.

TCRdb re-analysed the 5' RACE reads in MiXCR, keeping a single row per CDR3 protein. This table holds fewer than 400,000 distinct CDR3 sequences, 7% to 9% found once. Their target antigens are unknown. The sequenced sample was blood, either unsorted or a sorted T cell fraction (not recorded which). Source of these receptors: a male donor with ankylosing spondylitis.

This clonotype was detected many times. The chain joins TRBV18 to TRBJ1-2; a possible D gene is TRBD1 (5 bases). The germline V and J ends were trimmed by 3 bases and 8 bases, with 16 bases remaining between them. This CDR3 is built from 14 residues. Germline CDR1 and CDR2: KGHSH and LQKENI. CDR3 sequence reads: CASSPTGPRDGYTF. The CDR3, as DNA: TGTGCCAGCTCACCGACCGGACCAAGGGACGGCTACACCTTC.

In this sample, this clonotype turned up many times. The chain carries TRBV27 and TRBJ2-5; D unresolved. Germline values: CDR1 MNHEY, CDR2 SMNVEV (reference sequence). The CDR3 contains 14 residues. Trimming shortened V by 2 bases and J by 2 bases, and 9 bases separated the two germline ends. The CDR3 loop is CASSLGGRQETQYF. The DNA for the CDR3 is TGTGCCAGCAGTTTAGGTGGCAGACAAGAGACCCAGTACTTC.

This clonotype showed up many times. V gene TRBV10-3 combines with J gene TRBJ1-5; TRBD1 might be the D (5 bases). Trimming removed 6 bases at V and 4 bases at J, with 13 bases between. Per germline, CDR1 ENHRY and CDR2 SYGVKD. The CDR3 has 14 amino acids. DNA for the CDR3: TGTGCCATCAGGGGGGACGGCCAAAATCAGCCCCAGCATTTT. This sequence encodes CAIRGDGQNQPQHF.

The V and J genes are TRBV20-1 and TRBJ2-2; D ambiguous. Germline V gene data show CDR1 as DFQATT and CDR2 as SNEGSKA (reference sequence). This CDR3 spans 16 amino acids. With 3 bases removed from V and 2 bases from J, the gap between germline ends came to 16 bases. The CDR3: CSARAPDPSNTGELFF. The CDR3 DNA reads TGCAGTGCTAGGGCTCCAGATCCATCCAACACCGGGGAGCTGTTTTTT.

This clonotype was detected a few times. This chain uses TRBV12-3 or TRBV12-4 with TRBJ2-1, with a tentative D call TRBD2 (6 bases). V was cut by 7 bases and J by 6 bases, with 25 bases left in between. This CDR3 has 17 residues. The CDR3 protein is CASTVDRTSRSGNEQFF. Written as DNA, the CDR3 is TGTGCCAGCACCGTAGATAGAACTAGCAGGAGTGGCAATGAGCAGTTCTTC.

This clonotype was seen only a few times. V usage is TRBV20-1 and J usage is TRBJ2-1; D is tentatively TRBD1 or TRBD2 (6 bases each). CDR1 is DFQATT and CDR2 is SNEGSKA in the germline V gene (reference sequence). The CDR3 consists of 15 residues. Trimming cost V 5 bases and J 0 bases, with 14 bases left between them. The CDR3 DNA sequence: TGCAGTGCTCCTAAGGGGGGTAGCTCCTACAATGAGCAGTTCTTC. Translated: CSAPKGGSSYNEQFF.

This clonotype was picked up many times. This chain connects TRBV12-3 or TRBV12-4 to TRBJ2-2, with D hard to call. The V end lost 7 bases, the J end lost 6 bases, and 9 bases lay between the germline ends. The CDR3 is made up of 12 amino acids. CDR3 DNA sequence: TGTGCCAGCACCTCGGTCCCCGGGGAGCTGTTTTTT. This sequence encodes CASTSVPGELFF.

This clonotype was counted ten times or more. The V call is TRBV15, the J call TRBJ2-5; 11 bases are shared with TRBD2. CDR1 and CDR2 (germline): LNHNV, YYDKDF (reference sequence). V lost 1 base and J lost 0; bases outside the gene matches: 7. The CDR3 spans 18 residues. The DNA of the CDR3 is TGTGCCACCAGCAGAGGCCGACTAGCGGGATCGTACCAAGAGACCCAGTACTTC. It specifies CATSRGRLAGSYQETQYF.

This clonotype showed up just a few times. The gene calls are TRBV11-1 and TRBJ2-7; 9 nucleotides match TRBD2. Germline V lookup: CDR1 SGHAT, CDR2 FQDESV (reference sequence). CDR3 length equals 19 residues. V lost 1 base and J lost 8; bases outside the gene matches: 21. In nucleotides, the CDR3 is TGTGCCAGCAGCTTAGGCGGGGCGACTAGCGGAACGGACCTGGGCAAGCAGTACTTC. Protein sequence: CASSLGGATSGTDLGKQYF.

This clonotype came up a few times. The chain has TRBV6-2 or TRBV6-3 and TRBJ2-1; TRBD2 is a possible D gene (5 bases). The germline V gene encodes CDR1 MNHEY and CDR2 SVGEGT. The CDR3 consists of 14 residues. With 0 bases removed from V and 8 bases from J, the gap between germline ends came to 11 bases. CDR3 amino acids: CASSYSSRGHEQFF. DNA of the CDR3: TGTGCCAGCAGTTACTCATCCCGCGGGCATGAGCAGTTCTTC.

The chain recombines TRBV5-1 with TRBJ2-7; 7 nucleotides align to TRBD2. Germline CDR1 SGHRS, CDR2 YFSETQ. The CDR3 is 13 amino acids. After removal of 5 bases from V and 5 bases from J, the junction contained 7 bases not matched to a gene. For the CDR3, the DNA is TGCGCCAGCAGGCGGGCGGGGAGGGACGAGCAGTACTTC. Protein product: CASRRAGRDEQYF.

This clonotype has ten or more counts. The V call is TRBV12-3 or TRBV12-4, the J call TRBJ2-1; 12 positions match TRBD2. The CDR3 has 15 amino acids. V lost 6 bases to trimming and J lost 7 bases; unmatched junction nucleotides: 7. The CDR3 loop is CASSRGLAGRNEQFF. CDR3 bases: TGTGCCAGCAGCCGCGGACTAGCGGGAAGGAATGAGCAGTTCTTC.

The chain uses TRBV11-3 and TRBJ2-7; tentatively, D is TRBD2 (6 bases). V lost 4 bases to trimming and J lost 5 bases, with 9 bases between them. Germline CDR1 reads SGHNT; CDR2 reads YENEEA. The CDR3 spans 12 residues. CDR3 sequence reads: CASSYTSNEQYF. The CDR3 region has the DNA TGTGCCAGCAGCTATACTAGCAACGAGCAGTACTTC.

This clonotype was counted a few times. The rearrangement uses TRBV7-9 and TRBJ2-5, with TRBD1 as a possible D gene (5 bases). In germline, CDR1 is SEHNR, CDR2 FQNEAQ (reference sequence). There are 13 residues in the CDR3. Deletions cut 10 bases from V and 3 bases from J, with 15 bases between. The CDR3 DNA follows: TGTGCCACCCAAAGGGGTCGAGAAGAGACCCAGTACTTC. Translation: CATQRGREETQYF.

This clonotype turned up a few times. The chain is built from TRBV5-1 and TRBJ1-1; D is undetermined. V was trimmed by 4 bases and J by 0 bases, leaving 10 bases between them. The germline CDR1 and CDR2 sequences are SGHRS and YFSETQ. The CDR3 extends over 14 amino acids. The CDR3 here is CASSPLSLNTEAFF. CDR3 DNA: TGCGCCAGCAGCCCCCTGTCACTGAACACTGAAGCTTTCTTT.

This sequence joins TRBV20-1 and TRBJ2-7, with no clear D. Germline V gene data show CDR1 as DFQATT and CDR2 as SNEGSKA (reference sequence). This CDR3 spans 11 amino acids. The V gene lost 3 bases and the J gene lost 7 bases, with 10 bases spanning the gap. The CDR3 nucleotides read TGCAGTGCTAGGGAAATAAGGGAGCAGTACTTC. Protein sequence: CSAREIREQYF.

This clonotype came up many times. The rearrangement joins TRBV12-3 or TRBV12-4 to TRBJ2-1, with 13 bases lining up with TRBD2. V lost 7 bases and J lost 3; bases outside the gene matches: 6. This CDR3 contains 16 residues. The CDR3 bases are TGTGCCAGCACCCCTCGACTAGCGGGAGGCTACAATGAGCAGTTCTTC. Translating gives CASTPRLAGGYNEQFF.

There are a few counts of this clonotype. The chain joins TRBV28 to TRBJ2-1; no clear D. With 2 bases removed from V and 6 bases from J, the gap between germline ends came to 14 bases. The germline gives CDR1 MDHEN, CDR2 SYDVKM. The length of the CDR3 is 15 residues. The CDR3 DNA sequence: TGTGCCAGCAGTTTAGTCGCGAACGCGGTCAATGAGCAGTTCTTC. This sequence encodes CASSLVANAVNEQFF.

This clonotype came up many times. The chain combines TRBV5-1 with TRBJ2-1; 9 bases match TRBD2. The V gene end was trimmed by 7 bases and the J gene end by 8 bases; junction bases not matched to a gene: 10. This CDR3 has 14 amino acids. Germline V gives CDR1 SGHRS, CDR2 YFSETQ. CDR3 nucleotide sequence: TGCGCCAGCGGCCAGAGCGGGAGGTTCGATGAGCAGTTCTTC. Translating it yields CASGQSGRFDEQFF.

The CDR3 DNA sequence: TGTGCCAGCAGACCCAGCGGAGGGGCAGGAGATACGCAGTATTTT. This sequence encodes CASRPSGGAGDTQYF. This chain connects TRBV12-3 or TRBV12-4 to TRBJ2-3; tentative D call: TRBD2 (6 bases). Deletions cut 6 bases from V and 5 bases from J, with 18 bases between. The CDR3 has 15 amino acids.

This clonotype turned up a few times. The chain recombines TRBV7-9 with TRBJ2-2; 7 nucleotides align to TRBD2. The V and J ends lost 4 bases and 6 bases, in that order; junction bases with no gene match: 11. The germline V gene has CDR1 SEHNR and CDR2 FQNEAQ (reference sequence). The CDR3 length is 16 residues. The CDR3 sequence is CASSSLIGRSAGELFF. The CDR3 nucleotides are TGTGCCAGCAGCTCCTTGATCGGGAGGTCCGCCGGGGAGCTGTTTTTT.

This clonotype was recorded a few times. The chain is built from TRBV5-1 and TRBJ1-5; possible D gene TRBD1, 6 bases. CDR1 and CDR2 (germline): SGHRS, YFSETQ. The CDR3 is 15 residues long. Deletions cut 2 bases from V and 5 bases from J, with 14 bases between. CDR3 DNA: TGCGCCAGCAGCTTAAGGGGGGGTTTCGATCAGCCCCAGCATTTT. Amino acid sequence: CASSLRGGFDQPQHF.

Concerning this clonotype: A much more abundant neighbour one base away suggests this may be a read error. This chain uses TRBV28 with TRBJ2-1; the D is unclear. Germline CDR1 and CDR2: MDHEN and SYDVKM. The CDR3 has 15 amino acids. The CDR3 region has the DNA TGTTCCAGCAGTCGACATCAGAGCTCCTACAATGAGCAGTTCTTC. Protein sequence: CSSSRHQSSYNEQFF.